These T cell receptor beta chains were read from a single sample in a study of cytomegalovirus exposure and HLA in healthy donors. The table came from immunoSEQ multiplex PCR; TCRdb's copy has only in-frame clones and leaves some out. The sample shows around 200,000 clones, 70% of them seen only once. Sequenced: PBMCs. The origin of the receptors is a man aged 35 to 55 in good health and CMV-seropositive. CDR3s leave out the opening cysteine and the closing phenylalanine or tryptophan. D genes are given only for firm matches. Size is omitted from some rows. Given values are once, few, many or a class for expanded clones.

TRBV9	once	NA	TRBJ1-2	ASSDSWDNYGYT
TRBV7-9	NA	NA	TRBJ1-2	ASSLAQMTHYGYT
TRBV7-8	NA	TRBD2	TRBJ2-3	ASSPRLAGAQWGDTQY
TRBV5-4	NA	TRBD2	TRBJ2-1	ASSLVVAGVDEQF
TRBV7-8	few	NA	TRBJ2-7	ASSLTRYEQY
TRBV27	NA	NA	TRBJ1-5	ASGGGGSNQPQH
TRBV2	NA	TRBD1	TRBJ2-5	ASSPPGQVPPGY
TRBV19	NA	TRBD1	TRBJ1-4	ASTQTGVNEKLF
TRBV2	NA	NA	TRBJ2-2	ASQGENTGELF
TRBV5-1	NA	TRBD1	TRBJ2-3	ASRWTGRGDTQY
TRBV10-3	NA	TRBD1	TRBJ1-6	ATGDRVIAYNSPLH
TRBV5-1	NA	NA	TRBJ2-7	ASSIGTSESEY